This T cell receptor (beta chain) came from a study of T cell responses to AZD1222 COVID-19 vaccine. Findings and limits, study-wide: It should be noted that donors were predominantly white British and more often female, and clonal diversity was possibly underestimated. There were vaccine-associated CD4 TCRs across spike, dominant at 160-218 and 743-854.

This CDR3 contains 14 residues. Germline V CDR1 and CDR2: LGHNA, YSLEER. V was pared by 4 bases and J by 0 bases, with 6 bases between. The data were produced by immunoSEQ multiplex PCR, yet TCRdb's version contains in-frame clones alone and is incomplete. The repertoire includes 150,000 to 200,000 clones, 90% to 95% of them detected once, and over 0.7% sits in the top ten. About this clone itself: What it binds is unknown.

The source is an adult in good health. The input for sequencing was peripheral blood, taken on day 0 of AZD1222 vaccination. V and J are TRBV4-3 and TRBJ2-2, with D possibly called TRBD1 or TRBD2 (5 bases each). The CDR3 is CASSLGPNTGELFF. The DNA of the CDR3 is TGCGCCAGCAGCCTGGGACCGAACACCGGGGAGCTGTTTTTT.